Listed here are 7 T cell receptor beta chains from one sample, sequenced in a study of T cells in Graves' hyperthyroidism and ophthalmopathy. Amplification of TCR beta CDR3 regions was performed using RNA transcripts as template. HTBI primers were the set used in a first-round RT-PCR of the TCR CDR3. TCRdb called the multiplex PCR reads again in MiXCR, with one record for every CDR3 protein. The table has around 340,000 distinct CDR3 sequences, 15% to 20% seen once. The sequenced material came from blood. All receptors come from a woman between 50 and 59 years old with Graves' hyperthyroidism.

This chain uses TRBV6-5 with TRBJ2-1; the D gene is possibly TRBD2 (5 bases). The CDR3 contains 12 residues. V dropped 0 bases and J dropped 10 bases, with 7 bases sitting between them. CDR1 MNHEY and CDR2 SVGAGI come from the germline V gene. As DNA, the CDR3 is TGTGCCAGCAGTTACTCTAGCGCGGAGCAGTTCTTC. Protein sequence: CASSYSSAEQFF.

The CDR3 region is CASSWTADTEAFF. In nucleotides, the CDR3 is TGTGCCAGCAGTTGGACAGCCGACACTGAAGCTTTCTTT. The V and J genes are TRBV6-2 or TRBV6-3 and TRBJ1-1; maybe TRBD1 (6 bases). V was cut by 4 bases and J by 3 bases, with 9 bases left in between. The germline CDR1 and CDR2 sequences are MNHEY and SVGEGT. CDR3 length: 13 amino acids.

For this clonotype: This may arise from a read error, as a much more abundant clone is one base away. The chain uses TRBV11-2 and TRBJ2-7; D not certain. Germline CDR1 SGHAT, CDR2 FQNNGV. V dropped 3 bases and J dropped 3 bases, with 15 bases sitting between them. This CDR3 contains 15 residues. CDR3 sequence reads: CASSFSDGVFYEQYF. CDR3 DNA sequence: TGTGCCAGCAGCTTCAGTGATGGAGTCTTCTACGAGCAGTACTTC.

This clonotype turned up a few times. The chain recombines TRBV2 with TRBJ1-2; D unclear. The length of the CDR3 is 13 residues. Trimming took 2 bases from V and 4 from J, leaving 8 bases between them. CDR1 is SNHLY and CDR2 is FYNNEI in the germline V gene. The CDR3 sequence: CASSEWQLYGYTF. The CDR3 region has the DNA TGTGCCAGCAGTGAATGGCAGCTCTATGGCTACACCTTC.

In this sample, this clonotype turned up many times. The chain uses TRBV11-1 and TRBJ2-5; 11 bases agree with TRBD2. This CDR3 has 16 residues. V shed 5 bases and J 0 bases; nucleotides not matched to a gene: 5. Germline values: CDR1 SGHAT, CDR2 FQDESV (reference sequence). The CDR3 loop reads CASSPGGLADQETQYF. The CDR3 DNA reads TGTGCCAGCAGCCCAGGGGGACTAGCGGACCAAGAGACCCAGTACTTC.

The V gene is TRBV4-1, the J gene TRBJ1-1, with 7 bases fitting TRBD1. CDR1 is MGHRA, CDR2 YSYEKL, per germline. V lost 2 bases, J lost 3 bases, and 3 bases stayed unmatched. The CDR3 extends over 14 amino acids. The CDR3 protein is CASSQFTGDTEAFF. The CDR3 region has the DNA TGCGCCAGCAGCCAATTCACAGGGGACACTGAAGCTTTCTTT.

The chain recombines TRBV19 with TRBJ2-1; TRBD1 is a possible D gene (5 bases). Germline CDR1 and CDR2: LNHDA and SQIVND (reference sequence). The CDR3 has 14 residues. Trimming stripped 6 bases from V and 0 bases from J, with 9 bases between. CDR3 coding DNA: TGTGCCAGTAGACAGGCGAGCTCCTACAATGAGCAGTTCTTC. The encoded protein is CASRQASSYNEQFF.